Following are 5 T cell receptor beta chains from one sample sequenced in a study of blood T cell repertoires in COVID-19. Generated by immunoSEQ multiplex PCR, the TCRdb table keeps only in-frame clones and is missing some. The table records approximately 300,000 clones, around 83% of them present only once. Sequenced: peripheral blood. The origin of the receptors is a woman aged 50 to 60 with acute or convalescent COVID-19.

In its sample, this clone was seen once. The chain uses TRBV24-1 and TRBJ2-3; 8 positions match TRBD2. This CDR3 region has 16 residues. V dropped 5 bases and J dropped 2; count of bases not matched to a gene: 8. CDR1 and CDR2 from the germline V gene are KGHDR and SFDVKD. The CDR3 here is CATSAGRGSTTDTQYF. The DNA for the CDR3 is TGTGCCACCAGTGCCGGGAGGGGGAGCACCACAGATACGCAGTATTTT.

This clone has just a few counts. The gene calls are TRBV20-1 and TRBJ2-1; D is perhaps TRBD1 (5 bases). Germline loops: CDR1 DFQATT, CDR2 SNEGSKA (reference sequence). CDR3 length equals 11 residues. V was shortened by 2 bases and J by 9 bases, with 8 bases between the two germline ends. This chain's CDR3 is CSARRGIEQFF. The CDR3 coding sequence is TGCAGTGCTAGAAGGGGTATTGAGCAGTTCTTC.

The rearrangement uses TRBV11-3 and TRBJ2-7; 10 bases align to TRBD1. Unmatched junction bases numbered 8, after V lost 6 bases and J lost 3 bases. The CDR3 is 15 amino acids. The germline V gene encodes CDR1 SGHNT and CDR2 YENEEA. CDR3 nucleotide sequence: TGTGCCAGCAGTCCTTCCGGGACAGGGGACTACGAGCAGTACTTC. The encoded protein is CASSPSGTGDYEQYF.

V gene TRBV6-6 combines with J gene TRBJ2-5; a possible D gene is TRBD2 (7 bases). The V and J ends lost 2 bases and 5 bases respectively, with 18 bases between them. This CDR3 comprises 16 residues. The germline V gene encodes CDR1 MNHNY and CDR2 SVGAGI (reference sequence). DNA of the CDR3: TGTGCCAGCAGTTACGATGGCGGGAGTAGGGGGGAGACCCAGTACTTC. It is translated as CASSYDGGSRGETQYF.

The CDR3 nucleotides read TGTGCCAGCAGTTACGTTTCTAGCAGCGCCGGGGAGCTGTTTTTT. Protein product: CASSYVSSSAGELFF. The chain has TRBV6-2 or TRBV6-3 and TRBJ2-2; a possible D gene is TRBD2 (5 bases). Trimming removed 2 bases from V and 6 bases from J, with 13 bases in between. CDR1 is MNHEY and CDR2 is SVGEGT in the germline V gene. The CDR3 is 15 amino acids.